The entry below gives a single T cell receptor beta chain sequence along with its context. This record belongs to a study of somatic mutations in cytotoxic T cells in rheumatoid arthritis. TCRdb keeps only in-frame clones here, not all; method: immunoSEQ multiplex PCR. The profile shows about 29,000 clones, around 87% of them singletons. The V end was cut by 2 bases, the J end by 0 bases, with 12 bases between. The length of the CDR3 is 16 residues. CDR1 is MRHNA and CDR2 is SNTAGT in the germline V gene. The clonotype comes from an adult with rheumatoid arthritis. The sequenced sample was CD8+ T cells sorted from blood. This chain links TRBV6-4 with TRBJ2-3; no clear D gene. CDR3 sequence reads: CASSDEAGGSTDTQYF. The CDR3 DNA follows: TGTGCCAGCAGTGACGAAGCCGGCGGTAGCACAGATACGCAGTATTTT.